The clone carrying this TCR beta chain was seen repeatedly, ten times or more. The antigen remains undetermined. Each patient with chemo-refractory metastatic non-small-cell lung cancer was treated with focal radiation plus CTLA-4 blockade using ipilimumab. The source of the sample is a study of radiotherapy plus CTLA-4 blockade in lung cancer. Findings and limits, study-wide: Early blood T cell clone dynamics, with interferon-beta, were reported to best predict response. Expansion in blood of tumor-derived TCR clones was seen after radiotherapy plus ipilimumab.

The method was immunoSEQ multiplex PCR; TCRdb's version includes in-frame clones alone and lacks a portion of them. The sample consists of approximately 83,000 clones, roughly 79% of them appearing once. Per the germline V gene, CDR1 is MNHNY and CDR2 is SVGAGI (reference sequence). Trimming cost V 2 bases and J 4 bases; bases outside gene matches: 10. The CDR3 has 16 amino acids. The starting material was peripheral blood, obtained from a patient treated with radiotherapy plus ipilimumab. The clonotype comes from a human donor with non-small cell lung cancer who had a partial response to radiotherapy plus ipilimumab. Some clones in this sample may be carry-over from other donors' samples. The rearrangement links TRBV6-6 to TRBJ2-7; 8 bases map to TRBD2. CDR3 in DNA: TGTGCCAGCAGTTACGTAGCGGGATTGGCAGGGTACGAGCAGTACTTC. It translates to CASSYVAGLAGYEQYF.